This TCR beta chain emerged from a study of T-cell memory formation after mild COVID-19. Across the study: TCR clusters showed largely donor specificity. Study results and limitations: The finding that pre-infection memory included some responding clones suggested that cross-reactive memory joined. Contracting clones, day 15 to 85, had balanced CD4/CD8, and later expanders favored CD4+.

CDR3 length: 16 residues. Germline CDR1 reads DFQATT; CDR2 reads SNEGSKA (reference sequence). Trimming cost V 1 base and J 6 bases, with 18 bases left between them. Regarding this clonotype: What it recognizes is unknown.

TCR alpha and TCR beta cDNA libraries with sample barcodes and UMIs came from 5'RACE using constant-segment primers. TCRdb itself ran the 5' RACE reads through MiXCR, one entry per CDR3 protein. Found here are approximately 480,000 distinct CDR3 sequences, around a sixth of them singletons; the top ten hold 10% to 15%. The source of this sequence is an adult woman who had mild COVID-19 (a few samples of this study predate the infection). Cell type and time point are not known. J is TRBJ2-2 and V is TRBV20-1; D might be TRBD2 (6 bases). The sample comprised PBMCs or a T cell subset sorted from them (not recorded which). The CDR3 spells CSARVLAGGRPGELFF. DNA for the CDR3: TGCAGTGCTAGAGTCTTAGCCGGGGGACGGCCCGGGGAGCTGTTTTTT.